This paragraph reports one T cell receptor (beta chain). The junction differs from germline at one of its ends, possibly a read error. The CDR3 is made up of 14 amino acids. From germline, CDR1 is MNHEY and CDR2 SVGEGT. One entry per CDR3 protein results from TCRdb running MiXCR on the PCR reads. The data hold about 640,000 distinct CDR3 sequences, with about 20% observed a single time. The entry originates in a study of molecular identifiers for immune sequencing clone quantification. The chain is built from TRBV6-2 or TRBV6-3 and TRBJ1-2, with unresolved D. This TCR was sampled from a human donor in good health. Some libraries in this study had Jurkat cell RNA spiked in. The material sequenced was naive CD8+ T cells from blood, with Jurkat cell RNA spiked in. Subset in this sample: FACS-sorted CD8+CD4-CCR7+CD45RA+ naive T cells. CDR3: CASSPEVSNCGYTF. As DNA, the CDR3 is TGTGCCAGCAGTCCCGAGGTTTCTAACTGTGGCTACACCTTC.